Listed here are 8 T cell receptor beta chains from one sample, sequenced in a study of blood T cell repertoires in COVID-19. Profiling relied on immunoSEQ multiplex PCR, and the TCRdb table lists in-frame clones only, not all of them. The data show approximately 240,000 clones, 65% to 90% seen once. The source material was peripheral blood. These receptors were collected from a woman aged 80 or over with active or convalescent COVID-19.

This clone came up once. The genes are TRBV2 and TRBJ1-4; 9 bases fit TRBD1. The CDR3 has 15 amino acids. In germline, CDR1 is SNHLY, CDR2 FYNNEI. V trimming: 4 bases; J trimming: 6 bases; junction bases outside the gene matches: 6. The CDR3 spells CASSVMGQGDEKLFF. The DNA of the CDR3 is TGTGCCAGCAGTGTTATGGGACAGGGAGATGAAAAACTGTTTTTT.

DNA for the CDR3: TGTGCCAGCAGCCGAATTTCCCGGGACAGAAGATTATACCACTATGGCTACACCTTC. This codes for CASSRISRDRRLYHYGYTF. The J gene is TRBJ1-2, the V gene TRBV3-1 (or the pseudogene TRBV3-2), with TRBD1 matching over 7 bases. Trimming at V came to 4 bases and at J to 3 bases, leaving 20 bases not matched to a gene. The CDR3 runs to 19 residues. The V gene's germline CDR1 is LGHDT and CDR2 YNNKEL (reference sequence).

The V call is TRBV27, the J call TRBJ1-2; TRBD1 is a possible D gene (6 bases). Germline assignment: CDR1 MNHEY and CDR2 SMNVEV (reference sequence). V was pared by 5 bases and J by 5 bases, with 12 bases between. CDR3 size: 13 residues. Here the CDR3 reads CASSAQGYYGYTF. CDR3 coding DNA: TGTGCCAGCAGTGCACAGGGCTATTATGGCTACACCTTC.

CDR3 nucleotides: TGTGCCAGCAGCCATAGGACAGCGGCCAGGGGTGAGCAGTACTTC. It codes for CASSHRTAARGEQYF. The genes are TRBV3-1 (or the pseudogene TRBV3-2) and TRBJ2-7; D possibly corresponds to TRBD1 (6 bases). CDR3 size: 15 residues. Germline assignment: CDR1 LGHDT and CDR2 YNNKEL (reference sequence). Deletions cut 3 bases from V and 7 bases from J, with 19 bases between.

V is TRBV27 and J is TRBJ2-1, with TRBD1 as a possible D gene (5 bases). Trimming cost V 3 bases and J 4 bases, with 7 bases left between them. CDR3 length: 13 amino acids. In germline, CDR1 is MNHEY, CDR2 SMNVEV (reference sequence). The CDR3 nucleotides read TGTGCCAGCAGTTTTGACAGATACAATGAGCAGTTCTTC. Its protein product is CASSFDRYNEQFF.

This clone was recorded at least ten times. This chain links TRBV27 with TRBJ2-7, with D perhaps matching TRBD2 (6 bases). CDR1 is MNHEY, CDR2 SMNVEV, per germline (reference sequence). Trimming removed 6 bases at V and 2 bases at J, with 17 bases between. The CDR3 spans 15 residues. CDR3 sequence (DNA): TGTGCCAGCAGCCATGGGACTCCCGCCGCCTACGAGCAGTACTTC. Amino acid sequence: CASSHGTPAAYEQYF.

This sequence joins TRBV11-2 and TRBJ1-3; D unclear. Trimming cost V 10 bases and J 4 bases, with 11 bases left between them. Germline V gene sequence: CDR1 SGHAT, CDR2 FQNNGV. The CDR3 covers 12 residues. The CDR3 spells CATTSAGNTIYF. The CDR3 region has the DNA TGTGCCACCACTTCAGCGGGAAACACCATATATTTT.

This chain joins TRBV7-7 and TRBJ2-5; TRBD1 matches 10 bases. Germline V gives CDR1 SSHAT, CDR2 FNYEAQ (reference sequence). V lost 3 bases and J lost 5; bases outside the gene matches: 6. The CDR3 spans 15 residues. CDR3 loop: CASSFGRTGGETQYF. CDR3 in DNA: TGTGCCAGCAGCTTCGGCCGGACAGGGGGTGAGACCCAGTACTTC. Supplemented by reference TRBV7-7 and TRBJ2-5, the full variable domain reads GAGVSQSPRYKVTKRGQDVTLRCDPISSHATLYWYQQALGQGPEFLTYFNYEAQPDKSGLPSDRFSAERPEGSISTLTIQRTEQRDSAMYRCASSFGRTGGETQYFGPGTRLLVL.